The 8 T cell receptor beta chains below were found in one sample sequenced in a study of T-cell reconstitution after alpha-beta-depleted transplantation in children. Preparation of the TCRbeta library was carried out with unique molecular identifiers. TCRdb passed the PCR reads through MiXCR, listing each CDR3 protein once. Of around 480,000 distinct CDR3 sequences listed, 32% are singletons. The sequencing used PBMCs from the stem cell graft donor, collected from the stem cell graft. The receptors originated from a human donor who donated a stem cell graft to a child with aplastic anemia.

A few counts support this clonotype. The V gene is TRBV6-1, the J gene TRBJ2-1, with 7 bases that match TRBD2. Germline lookup yields CDR1 MNHNS and CDR2 SASEGT. This CDR3 has 13 amino acids. J lost 10 bases, V lost 6 bases, and 9 bases had no gene match. The CDR3 DNA sequence: TGTGCCAGCAGGACTAGCCCTTCAGGGGAGCAGTTCTTC. It translates to CASRTSPSGEQFF.

The chain links TRBV6-5 to TRBJ2-1; 11 bases line up with TRBD2. The germline CDR1 and CDR2 sequences are MNHEY and SVGAGI. J lost 10 bases, V lost 2 bases, and 7 bases had no gene match. CDR3 length equals 15 residues. The chain's CDR3 is CASSYQLAGDYEQFF. The CDR3 DNA reads TGTGCCAGCAGTTACCAACTAGCGGGAGATTACGAGCAGTTCTTC.

This clonotype was counted between two and nine times. This chain joins TRBV18 and TRBJ1-3; D is unclear. V lost 1 base to trimming and J lost 3 bases, with 10 bases between them. Germline values: CDR1 KGHSH, CDR2 LQKENI. The CDR3 length is 15 residues. The CDR3, as DNA: TGTGCCAGCTCACCACTCCATGAAAGTGGAAACACCATATATTTT. Translation gives CASSPLHESGNTIYF.

This clonotype came up a few times. This chain joins TRBV20-1 and TRBJ1-5, with D possibly TRBD1 on 5 matching bases. Trimming removed 5 bases at V and 6 bases at J, with 17 bases between. Germline CDR1 reads DFQATT; CDR2 reads SNEGSKA (reference sequence). The CDR3 has 14 residues. The CDR3 reads CSAQREGRSQPQHF. Here the CDR3 DNA reads TGCAGTGCTCAGAGGGAGGGACGGAGTCAGCCCCAGCATTTT.

The chain has TRBV12-2 and TRBJ2-7; the table's D call TRBD2 went unverified against the DNA. TRBV12-2 is given as a pseudogene. CDR3 length: 18 residues. The chain's CDR3 is CASRTSGRYKRSSYEQYV. The CDR3 DNA reads TGTGCAAGTCGCACTAGCGGGAGGTACAAAAGGAGCTCCTACGAGCAGTACGTC.

The table lists this clonotype with a few counts. The chain links TRBV29-1 to TRBJ2-1; no clear D. Germline assignment: CDR1 SQVTM and CDR2 ANQGSEA. This CDR3 is 14 amino acids long. V was shortened by 3 bases and J by 4 bases, with 13 bases between the two germline ends. CDR3 DNA: TGCAGCGTTGATCGGCTAGGGATATACAATGAGCAGTTCTTC. It specifies CSVDRLGIYNEQFF.

This clonotype has more than one count but fewer than ten. V is TRBV7-2 and J is TRBJ2-3; TRBD2 aligns across 7 bases. Per germline, CDR1 SGHTA and CDR2 FQGNSA. V lost 3 bases to trimming and J lost 3 bases; unmatched junction nucleotides: 3. This CDR3 region has 14 residues. Here the CDR3 DNA reads TGTGCCAGCAGCTTCGGGGGGTTAACAGATACGCAGTATTTT. Protein product: CASSFGGLTDTQYF.

This clonotype was observed a handful of times. J is TRBJ2-7 and V is TRBV28, with D hard to call. There are 14 residues in the CDR3. The V and J ends lost 3 bases and 0 bases respectively, with 9 bases between them. Germline V gene sequence: CDR1 MDHEN, CDR2 SYDVKM. This CDR3 is CASSFTPSSYEQYF. CDR3 DNA: TGTGCCAGCAGTTTTACCCCGAGCTCCTACGAGCAGTACTTC. Using reference TRBV28 and TRBJ2-7 for the parts outside the CDR3, the full variable domain is DVKVTQSSRYLVKRTGEKVFLECVQDMDHENMFWYRQDPGLGLRLIYFSYDVKMKEKGDIPEGYSVSREKKERFSLILESASTNQTSMYLCASSFTPSSYEQYFGPGTRLTVT.